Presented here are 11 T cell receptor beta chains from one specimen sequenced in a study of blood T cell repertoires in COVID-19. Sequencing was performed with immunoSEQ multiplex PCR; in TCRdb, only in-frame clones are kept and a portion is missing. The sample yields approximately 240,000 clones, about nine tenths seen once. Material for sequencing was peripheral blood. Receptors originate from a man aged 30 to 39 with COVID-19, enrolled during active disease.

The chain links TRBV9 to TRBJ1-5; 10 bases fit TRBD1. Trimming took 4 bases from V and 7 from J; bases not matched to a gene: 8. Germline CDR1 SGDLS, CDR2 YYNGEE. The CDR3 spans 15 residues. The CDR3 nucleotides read TGTGCCAGCAGCAGAGACAGGGGGCCGAACCAGCCCCAGCATTTT. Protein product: CASSRDRGPNQPQHF.

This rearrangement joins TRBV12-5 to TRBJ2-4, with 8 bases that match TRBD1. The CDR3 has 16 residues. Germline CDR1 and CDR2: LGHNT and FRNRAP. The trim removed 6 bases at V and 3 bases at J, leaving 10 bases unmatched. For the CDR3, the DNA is TGTGCTAGTGGCGGACAGGGAAGTTTCGGCAAAAACATTCAGTACTTC. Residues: CASGGQGSFGKNIQYF.

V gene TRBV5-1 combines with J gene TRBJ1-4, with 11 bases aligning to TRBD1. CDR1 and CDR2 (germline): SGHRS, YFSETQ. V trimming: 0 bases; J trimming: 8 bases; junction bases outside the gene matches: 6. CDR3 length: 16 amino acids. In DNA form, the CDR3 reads TGCGCCAGCAGCTTGGGCTCGGGACAGGGGGTGGAAAAACTGTTTTTT. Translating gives CASSLGSGQGVEKLFF.

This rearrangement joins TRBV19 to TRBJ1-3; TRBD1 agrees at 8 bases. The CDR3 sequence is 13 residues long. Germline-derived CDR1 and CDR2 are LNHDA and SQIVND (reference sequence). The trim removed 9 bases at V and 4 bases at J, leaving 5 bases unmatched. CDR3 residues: CASGQGRGNTIYF. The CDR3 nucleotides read TGTGCCAGCGGACAGGGTCGAGGAAACACCATATATTTT. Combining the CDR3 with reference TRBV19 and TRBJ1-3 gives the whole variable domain DGGITQSPKYLFRKEGQNVTLSCEQNLNHDAMYWYRQDPGQGLRLIYYSQIVNDFQKGDIAEGYSVSREKKESFPLTVTSAQKNPTAFYLCASGQGRGNTIYFGEGSWLTVV.

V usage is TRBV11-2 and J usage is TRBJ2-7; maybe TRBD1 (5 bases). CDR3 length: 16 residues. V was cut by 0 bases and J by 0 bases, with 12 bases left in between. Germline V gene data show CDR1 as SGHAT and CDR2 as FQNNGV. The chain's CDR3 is CASSLEGARVSYEQYF. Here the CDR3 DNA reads TGTGCCAGCAGCTTAGAAGGGGCCAGGGTCTCCTACGAGCAGTACTTC.

CDR3 coding DNA: TGTGCCAGCAGCTTAGTTGGTCAGGGTGGCCTTTATGGCTACACCTTC. The encoded protein is CASSLVGQGGLYGYTF. V gene TRBV11-2 combines with J gene TRBJ1-2, with D tentatively TRBD1 (5 bases). Germline CDR1 reads SGHAT; CDR2 reads FQNNGV. The CDR3 is 16 residues long. V lost 1 base, J lost 5 bases, and 17 bases lay in between.

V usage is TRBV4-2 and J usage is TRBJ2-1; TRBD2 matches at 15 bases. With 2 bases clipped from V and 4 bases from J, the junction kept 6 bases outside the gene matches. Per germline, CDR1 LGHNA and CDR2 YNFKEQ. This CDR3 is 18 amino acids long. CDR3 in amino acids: CASSQLGTSGGRYNEQFF. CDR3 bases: TGTGCCAGCAGCCAACTTGGGACTAGCGGGGGGAGATACAATGAGCAGTTCTTC.

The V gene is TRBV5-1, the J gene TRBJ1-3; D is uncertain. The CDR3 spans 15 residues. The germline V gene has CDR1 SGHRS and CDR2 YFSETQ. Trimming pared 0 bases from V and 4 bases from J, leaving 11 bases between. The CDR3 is CASSLDHITGNTIYF. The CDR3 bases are TGCGCCAGCAGCTTGGATCACATAACGGGAAACACCATATATTTT.

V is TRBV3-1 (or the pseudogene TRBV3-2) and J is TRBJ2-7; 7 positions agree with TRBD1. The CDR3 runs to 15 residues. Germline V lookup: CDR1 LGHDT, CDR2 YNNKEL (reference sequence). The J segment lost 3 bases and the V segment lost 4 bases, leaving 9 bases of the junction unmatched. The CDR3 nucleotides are TGTGCCAGCAGCCGTCAAGGGGGCGCGGGCTACGAGCAGTACTTC. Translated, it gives CASSRQGGAGYEQYF.

This chain's CDR3 is CASRRGGGGELFF. The CDR3 DNA reads as TGTGCCAGCAGAAGGGGCGGGGGCGGGGAGCTGTTTTTT. This chain links TRBV27 with TRBJ2-2; 7 bases fit TRBD2. The CDR3 spans 13 residues. J lost 7 bases, V lost 6 bases, and 5 bases had no gene match. From germline, CDR1 is MNHEY and CDR2 SMNVEV (reference sequence).

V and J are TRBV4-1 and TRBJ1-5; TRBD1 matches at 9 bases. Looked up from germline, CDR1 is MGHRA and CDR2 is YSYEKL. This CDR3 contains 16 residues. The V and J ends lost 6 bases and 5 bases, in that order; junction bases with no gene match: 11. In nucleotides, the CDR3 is TGCGCCAGCAGTTTTGGTCCGGGACAGGGTGATCAGCCCCAGCATTTT. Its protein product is CASSFGPGQGDQPQHF.